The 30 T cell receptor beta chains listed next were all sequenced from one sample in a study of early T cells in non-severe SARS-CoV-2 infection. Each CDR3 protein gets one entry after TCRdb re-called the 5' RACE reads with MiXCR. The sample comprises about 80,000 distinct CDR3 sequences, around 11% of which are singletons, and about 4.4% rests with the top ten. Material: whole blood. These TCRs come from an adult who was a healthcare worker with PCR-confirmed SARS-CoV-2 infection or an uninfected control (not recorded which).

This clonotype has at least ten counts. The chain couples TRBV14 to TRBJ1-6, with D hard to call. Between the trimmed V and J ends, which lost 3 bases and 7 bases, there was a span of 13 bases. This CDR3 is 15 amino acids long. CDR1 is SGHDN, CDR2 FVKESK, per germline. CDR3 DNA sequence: TGTGCCAGCAGCCAGGACGGTATAAGCAATTCACCCCTCCACTTT. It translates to CASSQDGISNSPLHF. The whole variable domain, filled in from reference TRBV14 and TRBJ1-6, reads EAGVTQFPSHSVIEKGQTVTLRCDPISGHDNLYWYRRVMGKEIKFLLHFVKESKQDESGMPNNRFLAERTGGTYSTLKVQPAELEDSGVYFCASSQDGISNSPLHFGNGTRLTVT.

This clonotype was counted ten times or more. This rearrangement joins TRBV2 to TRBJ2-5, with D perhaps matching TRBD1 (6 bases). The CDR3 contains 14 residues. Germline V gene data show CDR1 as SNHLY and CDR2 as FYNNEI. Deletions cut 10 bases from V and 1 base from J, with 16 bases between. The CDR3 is CATSDRPSQETQYF. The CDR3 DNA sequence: TGTGCCACCTCCGACAGGCCGAGCCAAGAGACCCAGTACTTC.

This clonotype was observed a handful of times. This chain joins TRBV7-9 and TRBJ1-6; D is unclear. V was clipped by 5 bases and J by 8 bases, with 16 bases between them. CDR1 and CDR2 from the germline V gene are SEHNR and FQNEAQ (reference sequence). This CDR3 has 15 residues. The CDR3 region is CASSIRSMGDSPLHF. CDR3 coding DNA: TGTGCCAGCAGCATTCGGAGCATGGGAGATTCACCCCTCCACTTT.

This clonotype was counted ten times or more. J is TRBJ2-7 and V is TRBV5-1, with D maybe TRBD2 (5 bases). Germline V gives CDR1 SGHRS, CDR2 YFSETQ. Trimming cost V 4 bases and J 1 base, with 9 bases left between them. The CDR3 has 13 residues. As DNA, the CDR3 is TGCGCCAGCAGCCCCGGGGTATCCTACGAGCAGTACTTC. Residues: CASSPGVSYEQYF.

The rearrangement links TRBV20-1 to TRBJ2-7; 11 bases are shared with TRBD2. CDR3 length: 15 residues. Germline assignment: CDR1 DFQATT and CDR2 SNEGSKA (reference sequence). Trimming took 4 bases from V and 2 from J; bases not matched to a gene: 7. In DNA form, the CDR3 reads TGCAGTGCTATCTCTGGACTAGCGGGCACCTACGAGCAGTACTTC. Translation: CSAISGLAGTYEQYF.

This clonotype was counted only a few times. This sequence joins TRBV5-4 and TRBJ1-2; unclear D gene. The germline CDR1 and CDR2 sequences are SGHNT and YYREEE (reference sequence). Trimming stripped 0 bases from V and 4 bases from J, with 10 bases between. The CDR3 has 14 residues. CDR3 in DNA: TGTGCCAGCAGCTTGGGAGCGGGATTCTATGGCTACACCTTC. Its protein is CASSLGAGFYGYTF.

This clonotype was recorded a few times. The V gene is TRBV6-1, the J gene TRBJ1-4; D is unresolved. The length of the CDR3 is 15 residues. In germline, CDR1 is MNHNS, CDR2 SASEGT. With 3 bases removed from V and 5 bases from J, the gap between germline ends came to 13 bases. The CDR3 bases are TGTGCCAGCAGTGACCTGAGTCACACCAATGAAAAACTGTTTTTT. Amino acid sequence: CASSDLSHTNEKLFF.

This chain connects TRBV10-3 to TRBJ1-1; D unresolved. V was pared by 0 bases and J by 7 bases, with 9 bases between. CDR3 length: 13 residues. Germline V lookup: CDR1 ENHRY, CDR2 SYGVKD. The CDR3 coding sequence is TGTGCCATCAGTGAGTCGTTGTCAATTGAAGCTTTCTTT. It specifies CAISESLSIEAFF.

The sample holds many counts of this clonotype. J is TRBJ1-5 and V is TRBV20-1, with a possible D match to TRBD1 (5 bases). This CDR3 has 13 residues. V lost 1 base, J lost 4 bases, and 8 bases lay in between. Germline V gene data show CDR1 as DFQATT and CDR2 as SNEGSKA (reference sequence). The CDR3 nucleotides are TGCAGTGCTAGAGCGGGGGGTAATCAGCCCCAGCATTTT. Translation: CSARAGGNQPQHF.

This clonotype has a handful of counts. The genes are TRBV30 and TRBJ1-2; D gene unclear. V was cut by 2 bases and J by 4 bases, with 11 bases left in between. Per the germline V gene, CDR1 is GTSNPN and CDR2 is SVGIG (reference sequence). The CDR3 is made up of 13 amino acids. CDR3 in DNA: TGTGCCTGGAGTTTGGCGGCGGCCTATGGCTACACCTTC. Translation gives CAWSLAAAYGYTF.

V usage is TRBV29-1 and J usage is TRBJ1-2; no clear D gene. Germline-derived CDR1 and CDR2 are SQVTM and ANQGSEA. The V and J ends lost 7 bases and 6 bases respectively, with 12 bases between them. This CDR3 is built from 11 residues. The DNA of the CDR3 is TGCAGCGGGACGTTTCACAATGGCTACACCTTC. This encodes CSGTFHNGYTF.

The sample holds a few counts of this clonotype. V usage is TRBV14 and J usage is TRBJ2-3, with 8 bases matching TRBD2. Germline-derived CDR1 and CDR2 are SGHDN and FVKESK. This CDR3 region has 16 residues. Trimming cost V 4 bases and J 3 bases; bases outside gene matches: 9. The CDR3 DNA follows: TGTGCCAGCAGCCCCCTTCGGGAGGGGGGAACAGATACGCAGTATTTT. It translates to CASSPLREGGTDTQYF.

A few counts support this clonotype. In DNA form, the CDR3 reads TGTGCCAGCAGCGTAGGGCTAGCGGGGGTCTACGAGCAGTACTTC. Residues: CASSVGLAGVYEQYF. The chain couples TRBV9 to TRBJ2-7; 10 bases are shared with TRBD2. CDR3 length: 15 amino acids. CDR1 and CDR2 (germline): SGDLS, YYNGEE. J gave up 3 bases and V 0 bases, and 3 bases lay outside the gene matches.

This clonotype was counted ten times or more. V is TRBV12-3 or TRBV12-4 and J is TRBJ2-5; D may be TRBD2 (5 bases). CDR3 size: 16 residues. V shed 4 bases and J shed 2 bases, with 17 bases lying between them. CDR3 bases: TGTGCCAGCAGTTCTTCCTTTATGACGGGGCAAGAGACCCAGTACTTC. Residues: CASSSSFMTGQETQYF.

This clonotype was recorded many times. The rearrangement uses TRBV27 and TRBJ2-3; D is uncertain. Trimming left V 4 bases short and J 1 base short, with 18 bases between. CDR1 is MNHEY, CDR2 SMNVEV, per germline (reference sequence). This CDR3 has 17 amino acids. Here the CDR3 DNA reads TGTGCCAGCAGTTCACCCCGACCGGGCCCAGGCACAGATACGCAGTATTTT. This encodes CASSSPRPGPGTDTQYF.

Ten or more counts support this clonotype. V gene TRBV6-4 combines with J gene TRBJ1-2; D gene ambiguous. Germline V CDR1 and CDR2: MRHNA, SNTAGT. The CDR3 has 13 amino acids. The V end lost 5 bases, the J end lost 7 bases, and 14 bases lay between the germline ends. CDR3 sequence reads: CASSPAPRFGYTF. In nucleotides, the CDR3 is TGTGCCAGCAGTCCCGCGCCCCGTTTTGGCTACACCTTC.

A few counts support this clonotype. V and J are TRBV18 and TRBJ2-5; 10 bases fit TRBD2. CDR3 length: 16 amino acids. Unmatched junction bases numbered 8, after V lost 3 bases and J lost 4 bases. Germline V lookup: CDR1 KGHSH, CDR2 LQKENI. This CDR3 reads CASSPASGGAGETQYF. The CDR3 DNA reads TGTGCCAGCTCACCGGCGAGCGGGGGGGCCGGAGAGACCCAGTACTTC.

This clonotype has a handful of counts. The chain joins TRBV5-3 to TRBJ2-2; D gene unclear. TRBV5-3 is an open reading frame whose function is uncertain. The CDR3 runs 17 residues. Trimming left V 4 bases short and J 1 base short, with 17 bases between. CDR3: CARSNTMGRLNTGELFF. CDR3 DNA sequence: TGTGCCAGAAGCAACACCATGGGCAGGCTGAACACCGGGGAGCTGTTTTTT.

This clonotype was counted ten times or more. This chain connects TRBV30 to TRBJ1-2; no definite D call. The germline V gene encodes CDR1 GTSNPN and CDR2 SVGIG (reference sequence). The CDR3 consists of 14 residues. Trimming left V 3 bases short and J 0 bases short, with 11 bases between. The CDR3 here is CAWSAGEANYGYTF. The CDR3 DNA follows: TGTGCCTGGAGCGCCGGGGAAGCTAACTATGGCTACACCTTC.

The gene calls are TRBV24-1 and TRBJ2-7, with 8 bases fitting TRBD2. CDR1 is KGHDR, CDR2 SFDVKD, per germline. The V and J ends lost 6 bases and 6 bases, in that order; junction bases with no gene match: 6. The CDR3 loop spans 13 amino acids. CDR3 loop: CATSPGGGTEQYF. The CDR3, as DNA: TGTGCCACCAGTCCCGGCGGGGGGACCGAGCAGTACTTC.

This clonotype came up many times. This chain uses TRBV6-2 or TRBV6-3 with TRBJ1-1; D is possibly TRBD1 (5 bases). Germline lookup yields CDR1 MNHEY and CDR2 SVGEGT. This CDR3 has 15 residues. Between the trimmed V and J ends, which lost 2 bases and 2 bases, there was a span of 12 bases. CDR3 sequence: CASSYEGRSNTEAFF. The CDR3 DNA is TGTGCCAGCAGTTACGAGGGACGTAGCAACACTGAAGCTTTCTTT.

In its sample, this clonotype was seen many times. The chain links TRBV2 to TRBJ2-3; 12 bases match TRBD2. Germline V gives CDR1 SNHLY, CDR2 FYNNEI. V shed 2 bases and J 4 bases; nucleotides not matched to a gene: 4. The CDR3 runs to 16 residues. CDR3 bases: TGTGCCAGCAGTGAAACGGCTAGCGGGGGGGCAGATACGCAGTATTTT. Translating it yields CASSETASGGADTQYF.

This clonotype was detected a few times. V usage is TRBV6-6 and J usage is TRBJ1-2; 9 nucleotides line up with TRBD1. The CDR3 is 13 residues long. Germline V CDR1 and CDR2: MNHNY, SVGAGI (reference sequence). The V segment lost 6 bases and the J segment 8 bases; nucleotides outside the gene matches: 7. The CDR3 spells CASSLQGARGYTF. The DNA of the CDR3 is TGTGCCAGCAGCCTACAGGGGGCGAGAGGCTACACCTTC.

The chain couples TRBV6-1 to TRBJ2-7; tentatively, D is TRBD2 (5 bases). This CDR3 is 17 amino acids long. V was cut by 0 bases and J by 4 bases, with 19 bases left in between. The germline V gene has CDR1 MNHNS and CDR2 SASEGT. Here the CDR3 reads CASSEARLSRRGYEQYF. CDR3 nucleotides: TGTGCCAGCAGTGAAGCCCGCCTTTCTCGCCGGGGTTACGAGCAGTACTTC.

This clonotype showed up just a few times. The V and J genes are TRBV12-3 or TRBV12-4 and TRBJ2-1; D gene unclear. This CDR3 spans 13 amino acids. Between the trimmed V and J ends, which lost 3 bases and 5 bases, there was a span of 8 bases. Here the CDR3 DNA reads TGTGCCAGCAGTTTGGAGTCACACAATGAGCAGTTCTTC. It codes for CASSLESHNEQFF.

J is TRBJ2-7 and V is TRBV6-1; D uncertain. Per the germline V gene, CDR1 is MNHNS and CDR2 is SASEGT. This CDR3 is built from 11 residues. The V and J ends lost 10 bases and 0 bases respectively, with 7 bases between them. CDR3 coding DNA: TGTGCCACCCAGAGCTCCTACGAGCAGTACTTC. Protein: CATQSSYEQYF.

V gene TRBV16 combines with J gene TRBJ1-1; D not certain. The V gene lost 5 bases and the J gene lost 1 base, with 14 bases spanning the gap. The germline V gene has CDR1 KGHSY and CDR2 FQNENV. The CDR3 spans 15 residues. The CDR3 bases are TGTGCCAGCAGCAAAGGGATAACGGCGAACACTGAAGCTTTCTTT. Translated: CASSKGITANTEAFF. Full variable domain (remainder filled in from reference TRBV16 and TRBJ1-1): GEEVAQTPKHLVRGEGQKAKLYCAPIKGHSYVFWYQQVLKNEFKFLISFQNENVFDETGMPKERFSAKCLPNSPCSLEIQATKLEDSAVYFCASSKGITANTEAFFGQGTRLTVV.

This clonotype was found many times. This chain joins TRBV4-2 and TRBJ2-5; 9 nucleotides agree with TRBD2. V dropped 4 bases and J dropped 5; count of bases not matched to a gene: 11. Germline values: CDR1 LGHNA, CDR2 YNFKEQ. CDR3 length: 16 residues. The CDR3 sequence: CASSRSKAGGGETQYF. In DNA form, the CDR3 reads TGTGCCAGCAGCCGTAGCAAAGCGGGGGGCGGGGAGACCCAGTACTTC.

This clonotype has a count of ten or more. In DNA form, the CDR3 reads TGTGCTAGTGGTTTGGTACTTACAGGGGATCCCTACGAGCAGTACTTC. It specifies CASGLVLTGDPYEQYF. This chain links TRBV12-5 with TRBJ2-7; 7 bases map to TRBD1. Germline trimming cut 0 bases from V and 2 bases from J; bases unmatched to any gene: 7. This CDR3 is built from 16 residues. Germline V gene sequence: CDR1 LGHNT, CDR2 FRNRAP.

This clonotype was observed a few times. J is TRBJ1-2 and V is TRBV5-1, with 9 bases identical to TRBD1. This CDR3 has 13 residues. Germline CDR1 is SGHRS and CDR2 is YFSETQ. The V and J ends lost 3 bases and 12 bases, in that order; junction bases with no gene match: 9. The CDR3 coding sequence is TGCGCCAGCAGCTCCCGACAGGGGGTCGAAGACACCTTC. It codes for CASSSRQGVEDTF. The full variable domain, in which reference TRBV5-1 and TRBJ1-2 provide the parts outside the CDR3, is KAGVTQTPRYLIKTRGQQVTLSCSPISGHRSVSWYQQTPGQGLQFLFEYFSETQRNKGNFPGRFSGRQFSNSRSEMNVSTLELGDSALYLCASSSRQGVEDTFGSGTRLTVV.